This T cell receptor (beta chain) comes out of a study of shared clonotypes between healthy human individuals. This CDR3 has 16 residues. Per germline, CDR1 SNHLY and CDR2 FYNNEI. The J segment lost 6 bases and the V segment lost 4 bases, leaving 14 bases of the junction unmatched. This was a deep-level run. When replicate PCRs were run on sorted subsets, they used 200 to 250 ng DNA, about 30,000 T cell genomes. Source study methods: From ImmunoSEQ came sequences covering only the junction and carrying no quality scores, so filtering differed. The protocol was immunoSEQ multiplex PCR, while the TCRdb copy is restricted to in-frame clones and leaves out a portion. V, J and clone size were drawn from that table, and D and trimming were deduced from the DNA. Here the sample spans some 2.3 million clones, approximately 95% being singletons. CD45RA+ naive and CD45RA-negative memory subsets were separated from CD4+ cells.

This receptor was obtained from a young man in good health. Some clones in this sample may be carry-over from other donors' samples. The V and J genes are TRBV2 and TRBJ2-7, with 8 bases that match TRBD2. Sequencing was performed on naive CD4+ T cells from PBMCs. Subset of the sample: CD45RA+ positively selected. The CDR3 bases are TGTGCCAGCAGTGGAGTAAGCGGGAGATCTCTTCCCGAGCAGTACTTC. It yields the protein CASSGVSGRSLPEQYF.